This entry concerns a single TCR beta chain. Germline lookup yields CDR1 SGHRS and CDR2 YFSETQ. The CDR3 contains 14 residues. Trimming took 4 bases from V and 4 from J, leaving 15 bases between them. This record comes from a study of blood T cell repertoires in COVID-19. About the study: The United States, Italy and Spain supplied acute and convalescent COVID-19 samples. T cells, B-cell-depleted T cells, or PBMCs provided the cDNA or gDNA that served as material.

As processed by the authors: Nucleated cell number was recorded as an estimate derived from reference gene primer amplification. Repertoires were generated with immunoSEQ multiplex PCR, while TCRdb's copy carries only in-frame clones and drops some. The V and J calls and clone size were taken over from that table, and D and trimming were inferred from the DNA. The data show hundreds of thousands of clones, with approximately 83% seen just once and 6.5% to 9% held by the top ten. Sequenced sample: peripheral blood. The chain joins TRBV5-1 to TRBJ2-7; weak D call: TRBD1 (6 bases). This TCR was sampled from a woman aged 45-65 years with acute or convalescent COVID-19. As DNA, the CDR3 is TGCGCCAGCAGCCCGGACAGATCAACTTACGAGCAGTACTTC. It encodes CASSPDRSTYEQYF.